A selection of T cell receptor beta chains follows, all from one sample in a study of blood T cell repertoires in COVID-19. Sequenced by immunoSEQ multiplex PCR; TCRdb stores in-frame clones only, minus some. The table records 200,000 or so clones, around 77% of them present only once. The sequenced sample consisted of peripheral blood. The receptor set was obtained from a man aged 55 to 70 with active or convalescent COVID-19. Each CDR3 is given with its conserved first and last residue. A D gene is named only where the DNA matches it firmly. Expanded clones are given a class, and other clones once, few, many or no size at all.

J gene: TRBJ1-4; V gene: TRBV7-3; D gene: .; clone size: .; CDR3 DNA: TGTGCCAGCAGCTTAGGTTCAGGGGCAACTAATGAAAAACTGTTTTTT; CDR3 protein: CASSLGSGATNEKLFF
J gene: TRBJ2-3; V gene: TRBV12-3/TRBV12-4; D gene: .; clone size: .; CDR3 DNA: TGTGCCAGCAGTCGACGACTAGCAGATACGCAGTATTTT; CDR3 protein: CASSRRLADTQYF
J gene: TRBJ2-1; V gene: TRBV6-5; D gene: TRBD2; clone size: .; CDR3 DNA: TGTGCCAGCGCGGCTAGCGGGGTTGATGAGCAGTTCTTC; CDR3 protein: CASAASGVDEQFF
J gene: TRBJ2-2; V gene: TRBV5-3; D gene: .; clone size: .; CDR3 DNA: TGTGCCAGAAGCCCTTTAATCGGGGAGCTGTTTTTT; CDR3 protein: CARSPLIGELFF
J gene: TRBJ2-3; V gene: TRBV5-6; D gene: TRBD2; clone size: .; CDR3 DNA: TGTGCCAGCAGCGGTAGCGGGAGGGAAGATACGCAGTATTTT; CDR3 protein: CASSGSGREDTQYF
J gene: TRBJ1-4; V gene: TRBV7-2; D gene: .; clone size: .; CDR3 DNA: TGTGCCAGCAGCTTAGCGCTAGGGAGGAGTGAAAAACTGTTTTTT; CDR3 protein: CASSLALGRSEKLFF
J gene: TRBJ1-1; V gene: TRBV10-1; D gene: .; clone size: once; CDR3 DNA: TGCGCCAGCAGTGAGTTAGAAGAAGTGGTCAAAATCCCTGAAGCTTTCTTT; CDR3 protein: CASSELEEVVKIPEAFF
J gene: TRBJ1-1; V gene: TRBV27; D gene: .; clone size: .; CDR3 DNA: TGTGCCAGCAGTCCCTCCCCCACAGGTGGCACTGAAGCTTTCTTT; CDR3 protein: CASSPSPTGGTEAFF
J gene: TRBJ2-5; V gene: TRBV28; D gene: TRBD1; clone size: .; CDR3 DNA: TGTGCCAGCATCTCGACAGGGTATGTGGAGACCCAGTACTTC; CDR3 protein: CASISTGYVETQYF
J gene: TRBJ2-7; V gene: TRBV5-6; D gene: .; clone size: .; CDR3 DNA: TGTGCCAGCAGCTTGGATAGCGGAAGATCCTACGAGCAGTACTTC; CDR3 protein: CASSLDSGRSYEQYF
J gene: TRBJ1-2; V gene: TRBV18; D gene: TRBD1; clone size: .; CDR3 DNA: TGTGCCAGCTCTCCGGGACAGGGAAGGTTTGGCTACACCTTC; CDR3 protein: CASSPGQGRFGYTF
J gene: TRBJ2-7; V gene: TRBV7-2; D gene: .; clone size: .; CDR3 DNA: TGTGCCAGCAGGATCGACAGCGCGGGACTTCGCGAGCAGTACTTC; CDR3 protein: CASRIDSAGLREQYF
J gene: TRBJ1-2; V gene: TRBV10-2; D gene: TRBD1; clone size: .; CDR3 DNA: TGCGCCAGCAGTGAGGTCGACAGGGGGCTATTGGGCTACACCTTC; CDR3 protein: CASSEVDRGLLGYTF
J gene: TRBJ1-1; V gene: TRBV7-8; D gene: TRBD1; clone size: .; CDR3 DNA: TGTGCCAGCAGAGACCGGGACAGGGGTGTGAACACTGAAGCTTTCTTT; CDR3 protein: CASRDRDRGVNTEAFF
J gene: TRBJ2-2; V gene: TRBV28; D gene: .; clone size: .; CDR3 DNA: TGTGCCACCTACACCGGGGAGCTGTTTTTT; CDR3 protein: CATYTGELFF
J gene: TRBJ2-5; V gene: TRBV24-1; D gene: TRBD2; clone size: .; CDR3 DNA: TGTGCCACCAGTGATCCGCTAGCGGGAGGTTTGAGGGAGACCCAGTACTTC; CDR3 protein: CATSDPLAGGLRETQYF
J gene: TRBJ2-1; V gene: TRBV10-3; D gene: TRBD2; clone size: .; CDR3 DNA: TGTGCCATCAGGGGAGCTAGCGGGAGAGGGGGCAATGAGCAGTTCTTC; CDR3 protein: CAIRGASGRGGNEQFF
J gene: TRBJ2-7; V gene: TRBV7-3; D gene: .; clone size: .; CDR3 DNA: TGTGCCAGCAGCCCTACAGCATACGAGCAGTACTTC; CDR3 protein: CASSPTAYEQYF
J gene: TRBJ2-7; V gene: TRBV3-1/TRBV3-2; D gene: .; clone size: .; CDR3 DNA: TGTGCCAGCAGCGGGGGCACTTTGGGGACACGGGTGATGGAGCAGTACTTC; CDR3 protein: CASSGGTLGTRVMEQYF
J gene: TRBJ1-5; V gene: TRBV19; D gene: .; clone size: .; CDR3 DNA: TGTGCCAGTAGTGCCAGCGGGGGGATCGGCAATCAGCCCCAGCATTTT; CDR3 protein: CASSASGGIGNQPQHF
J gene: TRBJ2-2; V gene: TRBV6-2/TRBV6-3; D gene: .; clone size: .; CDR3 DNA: TGTGCCAGCAGTTTACTAGGGACCGGGGAGCTGTTTTTT; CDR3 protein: CASSLLGTGELFF
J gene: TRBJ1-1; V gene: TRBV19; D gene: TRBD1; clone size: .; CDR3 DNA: TGTGCCAGTAGTTGGGGGACAGGGGATAACACTGAAGCTTTCTTT; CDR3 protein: CASSWGTGDNTEAFF
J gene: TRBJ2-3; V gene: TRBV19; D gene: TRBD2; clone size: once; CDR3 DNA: TGTGCCAGTAGTGAAACTAGCGGGAGCATCACAGATACGCAGTATTTT; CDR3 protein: CASSETSGSITDTQYF
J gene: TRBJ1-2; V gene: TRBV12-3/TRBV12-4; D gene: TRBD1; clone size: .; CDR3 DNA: TGTGCCGCGAACAGGGGGGATGGCTACACCTTC; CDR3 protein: CAANRGDGYTF
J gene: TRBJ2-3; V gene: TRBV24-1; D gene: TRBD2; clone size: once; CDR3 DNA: TGTGCCACCCCCGAGGAACTAGCGGGAGGATTTGTGACAGATACGCAGTATTTT; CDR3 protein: CATPEELAGGFVTDTQYF
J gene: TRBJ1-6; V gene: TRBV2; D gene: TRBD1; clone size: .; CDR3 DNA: TGTGCCAGCAGTGCGACACAGGGGGAGAATTCACCCCTCCACTTT; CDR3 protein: CASSATQGENSPLHF
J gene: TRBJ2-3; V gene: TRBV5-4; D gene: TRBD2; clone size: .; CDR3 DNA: TGTGCCAGCAGCTTGCGTCCGGGGAGCGGGAGGTTTACAGATACGCAGTATTTT; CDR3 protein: CASSLRPGSGRFTDTQYF
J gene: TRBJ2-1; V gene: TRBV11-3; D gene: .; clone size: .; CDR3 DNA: TGTGCCAGCAGCCCCCGGGAGCCGCTCTACAATGAGCAGTTCTTC; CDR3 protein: CASSPREPLYNEQFF
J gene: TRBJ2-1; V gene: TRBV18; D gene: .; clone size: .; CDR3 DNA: TGTGCCAGCTCCTCACTCTCGAGGGATGAGCAGTTCTTC; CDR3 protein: CASSSLSRDEQFF
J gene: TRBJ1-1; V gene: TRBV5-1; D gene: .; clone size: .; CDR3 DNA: TGCGCCAGCAGCTTGGCTGGCAGTATGAACACTGAAGCTTTCTTT; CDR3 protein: CASSLAGSMNTEAFF
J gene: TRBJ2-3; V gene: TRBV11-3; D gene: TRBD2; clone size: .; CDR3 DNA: TGTGCCAGCAGCTTAGGAGGGTCTAGCGGGTCAGATACGCAGTATTTT; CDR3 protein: CASSLGGSSGSDTQYF
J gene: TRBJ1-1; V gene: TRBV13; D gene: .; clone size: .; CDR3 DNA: TGTGCCAGCAGCTTTAAGGGAGGTACTGAAGCTTTCTTT; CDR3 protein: CASSFKGGTEAFF
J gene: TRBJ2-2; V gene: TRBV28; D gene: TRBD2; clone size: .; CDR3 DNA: TGTGCCAGCAGTTTTAGCGGGACGGATACCGGGGAGCTGTTTTTT; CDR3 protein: CASSFSGTDTGELFF
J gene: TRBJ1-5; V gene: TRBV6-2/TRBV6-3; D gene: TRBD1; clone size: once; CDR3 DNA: TGTGCCAGCAGTGACCGGGACAGGGAATTTTTT; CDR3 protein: CASSDRDREFF
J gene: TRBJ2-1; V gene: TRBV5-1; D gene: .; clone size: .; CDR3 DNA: TGCGCCAGCAGCCGCCAAGAGGGGACTTACAATGAGCAGTTCTTC; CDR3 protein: CASSRQEGTYNEQFF
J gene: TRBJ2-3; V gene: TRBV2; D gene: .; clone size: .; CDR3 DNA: TGTGCCAGCAGCTGGTTAGCGGCAGATACGCAGTATTTT; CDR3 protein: CASSWLAADTQYF
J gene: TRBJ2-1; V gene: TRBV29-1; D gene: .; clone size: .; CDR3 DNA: TGCAGCGTTCTCTTTAGTAAAAATGAGCAGTTCTTC; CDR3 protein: CSVLFSKNEQFF
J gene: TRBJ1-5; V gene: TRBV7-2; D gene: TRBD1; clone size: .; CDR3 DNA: TGTGCCAGCAGCGCACTGCCGGGACAGGAAGGTCAGCCCCAGCATTTT; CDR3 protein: CASSALPGQEGQPQHF
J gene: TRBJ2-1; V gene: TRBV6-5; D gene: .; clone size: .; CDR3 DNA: TGTGCCAGCAGCCCAGGGATTCTTTCCTACAATGAGCAGTTCTTC; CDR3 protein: CASSPGILSYNEQFF
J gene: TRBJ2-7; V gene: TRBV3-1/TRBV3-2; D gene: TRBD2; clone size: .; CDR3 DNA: TGTGCCAGCAGCCAAGATAAGACTAGCGGGGAATACTACGAGCAGTACTTC; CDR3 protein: CASSQDKTSGEYYEQYF
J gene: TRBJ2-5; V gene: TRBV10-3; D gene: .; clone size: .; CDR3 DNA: TGTGCCATCAGTGAGCCGATGGATCGGGGGGAGACCCAGTACTTC; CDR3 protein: CAISEPMDRGETQYF